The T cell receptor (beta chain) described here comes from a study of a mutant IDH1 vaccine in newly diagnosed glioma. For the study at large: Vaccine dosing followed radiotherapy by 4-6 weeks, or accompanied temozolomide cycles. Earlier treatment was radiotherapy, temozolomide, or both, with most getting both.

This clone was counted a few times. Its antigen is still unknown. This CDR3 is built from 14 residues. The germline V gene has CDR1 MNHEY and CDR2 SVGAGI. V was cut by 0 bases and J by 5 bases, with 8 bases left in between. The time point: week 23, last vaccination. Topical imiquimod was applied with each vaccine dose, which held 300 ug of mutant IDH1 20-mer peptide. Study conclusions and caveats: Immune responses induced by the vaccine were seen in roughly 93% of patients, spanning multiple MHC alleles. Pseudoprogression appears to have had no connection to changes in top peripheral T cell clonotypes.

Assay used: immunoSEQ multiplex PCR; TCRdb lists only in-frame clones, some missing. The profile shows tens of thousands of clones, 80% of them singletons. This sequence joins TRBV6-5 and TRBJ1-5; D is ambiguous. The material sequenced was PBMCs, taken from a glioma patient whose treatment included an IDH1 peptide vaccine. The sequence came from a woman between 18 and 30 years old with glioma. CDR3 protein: CASSYSSGYQPQHF. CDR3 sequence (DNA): TGTGCCAGCAGTTACTCGTCGGGGTATCAGCCCCAGCATTTT.